This record looks at one T cell receptor (beta chain) sequence and its context. The assay was immunoSEQ multiplex PCR, and TCRdb's table has in-frame clones only and misses some. The sample records over 75,000 clones, under 90% being singletons. The data belong to a study of blood T cell repertoires in COVID-19. The CDR3 length is 13 residues. Trimming removed 6 bases from V and 10 bases from J, with 13 bases in between. The chain combines TRBV12-3 or TRBV12-4 with TRBJ1-6; D is unresolved. This receptor was identified in a human donor with active COVID-19. The donor label of this sample is uncertain. Material for sequencing was peripheral blood. The chain's CDR3 is CASRSTGYSPLHF. CDR3 nucleotide sequence: TGTGCCAGCAGATCCACGGGTTACTCACCCCTCCACTTT.